This T cell receptor (beta chain) emerged from a study of blood T cell repertoires in COVID-19. Whole-study context: Samples taken during acute and convalescent COVID-19 were collected in the United States, Italy and Spain. Sources were T cells, B-cell-depleted T cells, or PBMCs; the material itself was cDNA or gDNA.

Germline V CDR1 and CDR2: MGHDK, SYGVNS. The CDR3 sequence is 15 residues long. Trimming shortened V by 4 bases and J by 6 bases, and 15 bases separated the two germline ends. Method: immunoSEQ multiplex PCR; TCRdb's copy keeps in-frame clones and lacks some. The sample lists about 140,000 clones; around 83% were seen once. The chain couples TRBV25-1 to TRBJ2-2, with D perhaps TRBD2 (6 bases). The origin of this receptor is a woman older than 75 with acute or convalescent COVID-19. Sequenced material: peripheral blood. The CDR3 reads CASSGAGRGSGELFF. The CDR3 region has the DNA TGTGCCAGCAGTGGGGCCGGGAGAGGGTCCGGGGAGCTGTTTTTT.